This entry lists 25 T cell receptor beta chains sequenced from one sample in a study of a mutant IDH1 vaccine in newly diagnosed glioma. Sequencing was performed with immunoSEQ multiplex PCR; in TCRdb, only in-frame clones are kept and a portion is missing. The data show about 51,000 clones, with 78% seen just once and approximately 1.8% held by the top ten. As to time point: week 5, during vaccination. Each dose delivered 300 ug of mutant IDH1 20-mer peptide subcutaneously with imiquimod. The antigens of these receptors remain unknown. The sequencing here drew on PBMCs, taken from a glioma patient whose treatment included an IDH1 peptide vaccine. The receptor set was obtained from a woman aged 40 to 55 with glioma.

This clone was found once. This chain links TRBV9 with TRBJ2-6; weak D call: TRBD2 (5 bases). This CDR3 contains 17 residues. Trimming removed 0 bases at V and 2 bases at J, with 12 bases between. Germline V gene sequence: CDR1 SGDLS, CDR2 YYNGEE. The CDR3 reads CASSVGTRGTGANVLTF. CDR3 sequence (DNA): TGTGCCAGCAGCGTAGGGACCCGGGGAACTGGGGCCAACGTCCTGACTTTC. Full variable domain (rest looked up from reference TRBV9 and TRBJ2-6): DSGVTQTPKHLITATGQRVTLRCSPRSGDLSVYWYQQSLDQGLQFLIQYYNGEERAKGNILERFSAQQFPDLHSELNLSSLELGDSALYFCASSVGTRGTGANVLTFGAGSRLTVL.

CDR3 amino acids: CASRIQGGSEKLFF. The CDR3 DNA follows: TGTGCCAGTAGGATACAAGGGGGAAGCGAAAAACTGTTTTTT. The V and J genes are TRBV19 and TRBJ1-4, with a possible D match to TRBD1 (6 bases). Trimming stripped 6 bases from V and 8 bases from J, with 16 bases between. The CDR3 has 14 residues. The germline CDR1 and CDR2 sequences are LNHDA and SQIVND (reference sequence). Looking up the rest from reference TRBV19 and TRBJ1-4 gives the full variable domain: DGGITQSPKYLFRKEGQNVTLSCEQNLNHDAMYWYRQDPGQGLRLIYYSQIVNDFQKGDIAEGYSVSREKKESFPLTVTSAQKNPTAFYLCASRIQGGSEKLFFGSGTQLSVL.

The rearrangement joins TRBV6-6 to TRBJ2-7; D not certain. CDR1 is MNHNY and CDR2 is SVGAGI in the germline V gene (reference sequence). The CDR3 extends over 12 amino acids. The V end was cut by 1 base, the J end by 6 bases, with 7 bases between. CDR3 amino acids: CASSYLDSEQYF. CDR3 nucleotides: TGTGCCAGCAGTTACTTAGACTCCGAGCAGTACTTC.

The chain links TRBV29-1 to TRBJ2-7, with 11 bases lining up with TRBD1. The CDR3 has 15 amino acids. The V gene end was trimmed by 3 bases and the J gene end by 4 bases; junction bases not matched to a gene: 8. The germline CDR1 and CDR2 sequences are SQVTM and ANQGSEA. The CDR3 here is CSVEARGTGGYEQYF. Written as DNA, the CDR3 is TGCAGCGTTGAGGCGCGGGGGACAGGGGGGTACGAGCAGTACTTC.

V is TRBV10-3 and J is TRBJ1-3, with 8 nucleotides matching TRBD1. Germline trimming cut 3 bases from V and 7 bases from J; bases unmatched to any gene: 11. CDR3 length equals 16 residues. CDR1 and CDR2 from the germline V gene are ENHRY and SYGVKD. The CDR3 loop reads CAISDRRQGKVNTIYF. CDR3 DNA sequence: TGTGCCATCAGTGACCGTCGACAGGGGAAGGTCAACACCATATATTTT.

This chain connects TRBV9 to TRBJ2-1; tentatively, D is TRBD1 or TRBD2 (6 bases each). The CDR3 runs to 16 residues. CDR1 is SGDLS, CDR2 YYNGEE, per germline. V gave up 0 bases and J gave up 6 bases, with 16 bases separating them. CDR3 coding DNA: TGTGCCAGCAGCGTAGGGGGGGCACCCCTCCCCAATGAGCAGTTCTTC. This gives the protein CASSVGGAPLPNEQFF.

J is TRBJ1-2 and V is TRBV30, with 10 bases matching TRBD1. Germline loops: CDR1 GTSNPN, CDR2 SVGIG (reference sequence). The CDR3 has 13 amino acids. Trimming at V came to 5 bases and at J to 8 bases, leaving 8 bases not matched to a gene. The CDR3 sequence: CAWVTGTGVGYTF. The CDR3 nucleotides read TGTGCCTGGGTAACCGGGACAGGGGTCGGCTACACCTTC.

The chain has TRBV11-3 and TRBJ1-1, with D perhaps TRBD1 (5 bases). V lost 4 bases and J 2 bases, leaving 8 bases between the germline ends. Germline loops: CDR1 SGHNT, CDR2 YENEEA. The CDR3 length is 13 residues. CDR3 residues: CASSSDSNTEAFF. Written as DNA, the CDR3 is TGTGCCAGCAGCTCCGACAGTAACACTGAAGCTTTCTTT.

The CDR3 nucleotides are TGTGCCATCAGGGAACCGGGACAGGGAGGAGTGCATGGCTACACCTTC. Protein: CAIREPGQGGVHGYTF. The chain joins TRBV10-3 to TRBJ1-2; 9 bases align to TRBD1. The CDR3 runs to 16 residues. V lost 6 bases to trimming and J lost 6 bases; unmatched junction nucleotides: 14. Germline lookup yields CDR1 ENHRY and CDR2 SYGVKD.

This chain joins TRBV5-1 and TRBJ2-2; 7 bases line up with TRBD1. This CDR3 is built from 16 residues. The trim removed 4 bases at V and 0 bases at J, leaving 6 bases unmatched. Germline CDR1 SGHRS, CDR2 YFSETQ. The CDR3 nucleotides are TGCGCCAGCAGCCCATGGACAGGAGCGAACACCGGGGAGCTGTTTTTT. This encodes CASSPWTGANTGELFF.

Here the CDR3 DNA reads TGTGCCAGCAGCCTGACAGATAAAAACATTCAGTACTTC. Protein product: CASSLTDKNIQYF. The chain carries TRBV6-5 and TRBJ2-4; the D gene is possibly TRBD1 (5 bases). V gave up 6 bases and J gave up 4 bases, with 10 bases separating them. The CDR3 consists of 13 residues. Per germline, CDR1 MNHEY and CDR2 SVGAGI.

This rearrangement joins TRBV30 to TRBJ2-5; 7 positions match TRBD2. V shed 2 bases, J shed 5 bases, and the junction held 5 bases outside the gene matches. The germline V gene has CDR1 GTSNPN and CDR2 SVGIG (reference sequence). CDR3 length equals 13 residues. The CDR3 is CAWSWGGWETQYF. In DNA form, the CDR3 reads TGTGCCTGGAGTTGGGGGGGTTGGGAGACCCAGTACTTC. Full variable domain (remainder filled in from reference TRBV30 and TRBJ2-5): SQTIHQWPATLVQPVGSPLSLECTVEGTSNPNLYWYRQAAGRGLQLLFYSVGIGQISSEVPQNLSASRPQDRQFILSSKKLLLSDSGFYLCAWSWGGWETQYFGPGTRLLVL.

The rearrangement links TRBV19 to TRBJ1-1, with D possibly TRBD1 on 5 matching bases. Looked up from germline, CDR1 is LNHDA and CDR2 is SQIVND (reference sequence). This CDR3 spans 15 amino acids. V lost 4 bases and J 1 base, leaving 13 bases between the germline ends. CDR3 region: CASSNIWGRNTEAFF. CDR3 nucleotides: TGTGCCAGTAGTAACATTTGGGGCAGGAACACTGAAGCTTTCTTT.

V is TRBV5-1 and J is TRBJ1-4, with 9 bases that match TRBD1. CDR3 length equals 17 residues. Germline values: CDR1 SGHRS, CDR2 YFSETQ. J lost 8 bases, V lost 4 bases, and 15 bases had no gene match. For the CDR3, the DNA is TGCGCCAGCAGCAGCAACCCCCCCGGGACAGGGACGGAAAAACTGTTTTTT. It encodes CASSSNPPGTGTEKLFF.

This clone was seen just once. The chain combines TRBV7-2 with TRBJ2-5; D possibly matches TRBD1 or TRBD2 (6 bases each). Germline lookup yields CDR1 SGHTA and CDR2 FQGNSA. This CDR3 comprises 14 residues. The V and J ends lost 6 bases and 5 bases respectively, with 16 bases between them. CDR3 loop: CASRARGQGETQYF. The CDR3 coding sequence is TGTGCCAGCAGGGCACGGGGGCAAGGGGAGACCCAGTACTTC.

The V and J genes are TRBV7-8 and TRBJ1-6; tentative D call: TRBD1 (6 bases). This CDR3 is 18 amino acids long. Trimming pared 2 bases from V and 6 bases from J, leaving 20 bases between. From germline, CDR1 is SGHVS and CDR2 FQNEAQ. CDR3 DNA sequence: TGTGCCAGCAGCTTACGCGGATGGCCAGGGGAAGCTAATTCACCCCTCCACTTT. This codes for CASSLRGWPGEANSPLHF.

The chain joins TRBV19 to TRBJ2-4; D may be TRBD1 or TRBD2 (5 bases each). The CDR3 sequence is 17 residues long. V dropped 0 bases and J dropped 4 bases, with 16 bases sitting between them. Per germline, CDR1 LNHDA and CDR2 SQIVND (reference sequence). The CDR3 spells CASSIDGGASYKNIQYF. The DNA of the CDR3 is TGTGCCAGTAGTATAGATGGGGGTGCGAGTTATAAAAACATTCAGTACTTC.

V is TRBV18 and J is TRBJ1-4, with 9 bases fitting TRBD1. CDR3 length: 14 residues. Per the germline V gene, CDR1 is KGHSH and CDR2 is LQKENI. Trimming removed 3 bases from V and 8 bases from J; junction bases left unmatched: 4. The CDR3: CASSPGTGLEKLFF. In DNA form, the CDR3 reads TGTGCCAGCTCACCCGGGACAGGGCTCGAAAAACTGTTTTTT.

The gene calls are TRBV29-1 and TRBJ2-6; no reliable D call. CDR3 length equals 13 residues. Between the trimmed V and J ends, which lost 7 bases and 0 bases, there was a span of 7 bases. The V gene's germline CDR1 is SQVTM and CDR2 ANQGSEA. CDR3 sequence (DNA): TGCAGCGCACATACCTCTGGGGCCAACGTCCTGACTTTC. Its translation is CSAHTSGANVLTF.

The J gene is TRBJ1-2, the V gene TRBV5-8; 7 nucleotides align to TRBD1. The V and J ends lost 4 bases and 5 bases, in that order; junction bases with no gene match: 5. Germline V gives CDR1 SGHTS, CDR2 YDEGEE. The CDR3 spans 13 residues. The CDR3 region is CASSVGTVYGYTF. The CDR3 nucleotides are TGTGCCAGCAGCGTCGGGACAGTATATGGCTACACCTTC.

Here the CDR3 DNA reads TGTGCCAGCAGTTACTTCGGGACAGGGAGTCAGTTCTTC. This gives the protein CASSYFGTGSQFF. The rearrangement links TRBV6-5 to TRBJ2-1; the match to TRBD1 covers 9 bases. Germline assignment: CDR1 MNHEY and CDR2 SVGAGI. Unmatched junction bases numbered 5, after V lost 1 base and J lost 13 bases. The CDR3 consists of 13 residues.

The V and J genes are TRBV7-2 and TRBJ2-2, with 8 bases identical to TRBD1. Germline-derived CDR1 and CDR2 are SGHTA and FQGNSA. The trim removed 3 bases at V and 6 bases at J, leaving 6 bases unmatched. CDR3 length: 15 amino acids. The DNA for the CDR3 is TGTGCCAGCAGCTTCCAGGACAGGGCCGCCGGGGAGCTGTTTTTT. Residues: CASSFQDRAAGELFF.

The rearrangement joins TRBV5-6 to TRBJ2-5; no definite D call. CDR3 length equals 13 residues. Trimming pared 1 base from V and 4 bases from J, leaving 8 bases between. Germline CDR1 SGHDT, CDR2 YYEEEE. The CDR3 region has the DNA TGTGCCAGCAGCTTGATAGGGCCAGAGACCCAGTACTTC. Its protein is CASSLIGPETQYF.

This sequence joins TRBV7-2 and TRBJ2-1; D gene unclear. Trimming shortened V by 3 bases and J by 0 bases, and 9 bases separated the two germline ends. Germline values: CDR1 SGHTA, CDR2 FQGNSA. The CDR3 contains 15 residues. CDR3 loop: CASSLDPLSYNEQFF. The CDR3 bases are TGTGCCAGCAGCTTGGACCCACTCTCCTACAATGAGCAGTTCTTC.

V usage is TRBV30 and J usage is TRBJ2-3; no definite D call. V was pared by 4 bases and J by 3 bases, with 5 bases between. Germline values: CDR1 GTSNPN, CDR2 SVGIG (reference sequence). The CDR3 runs 11 residues. This chain's CDR3 is CAWTYTDTQYF. CDR3 bases: TGTGCCTGGACTTATACAGATACGCAGTATTTT.